The 5 T cell receptor beta chains below were found in one sample sequenced in a study of beta chain features in type 1 diabetes. Study results and caveats: Among patients with Type 1 diabetes, TCRB CDR3s were moderately but significantly shorter in every one of the four CD4+ subsets.

All of the isolated RNA was reverse transcribed, so expressed TCRB transcripts were sequenced. Assay used: immunoSEQ multiplex PCR; TCRdb lists only in-frame clones, some missing. The sample carries hundreds of thousands of clones, 13% recorded once. Antigens for these TCRs are unknown. The material sequenced was naive CD4+ T cells from blood. These TCRs come from a man aged 18-30 years with type 1 diabetes.

In this sample, this clone turned up a few times. This chain connects TRBV4-1 to TRBJ1-5; 9 bases agree with TRBD1. From germline, CDR1 is MGHRA and CDR2 YSYEKL. The CDR3 extends over 15 amino acids. After removal of 4 bases from V and 7 bases from J, the junction contained 8 bases not matched to a gene. The CDR3 nucleotides are TGCGCCAGCAGCCTTCACAGGGGGCCTCGACAGCCCCAGCATTTT. Translated: CASSLHRGPRQPQHF.

V usage is TRBV6-1 and J usage is TRBJ1-6, with TRBD1 as a possible D gene (6 bases). The CDR3 has 15 amino acids. Per the germline V gene, CDR1 is MNHNS and CDR2 is SASEGT. The V end lost 1 base, the J end lost 10 bases, and 14 bases lay between the germline ends. The CDR3 DNA follows: TGTGCCAGCAGTGAAGAGGACAGCCGTATCTCACCCCTCCACTTT. Translating gives CASSEEDSRISPLHF.

V is TRBV18 and J is TRBJ2-7; either TRBD1 or TRBD2 may fit D (6 bases each). The length of the CDR3 is 14 residues. V lost 1 base, J lost 3 bases, and 10 bases lay in between. The V gene's germline CDR1 is KGHSH and CDR2 LQKENI. CDR3 protein: CASSPQGGLYEQYF. As DNA, the CDR3 is TGTGCCAGCTCACCACAAGGGGGGCTCTACGAGCAGTACTTC.

This chain uses TRBV25-1 with TRBJ1-5; TRBD1 matches at 10 bases. The V and J ends lost 6 bases and 5 bases, in that order; junction bases with no gene match: 4. This CDR3 spans 14 amino acids. Looked up from germline, CDR1 is MGHDK and CDR2 is SYGVNS. This CDR3 is CASRPGTGDQPQHF. The CDR3 bases are TGTGCCAGCAGGCCCGGGACAGGGGATCAGCCCCAGCATTTT.

Turning to this clone: In the same sample, other DNA sequences code for this CDR3. The chain carries TRBV7-2 and TRBJ2-5; 8 positions match TRBD1. The ends lost 5 bases at V and 5 bases at J; junction bases unmatched: 7. The CDR3 length is 14 residues. Germline CDR1 and CDR2: SGHTA and FQGNSA. The CDR3 region is CASSPQGAGETQYF. CDR3 nucleotides: TGTGCCAGCAGCCCTCAGGGGGCGGGTGAGACCCAGTACTTC. Using reference TRBV7-2 and TRBJ2-5 for the parts outside the CDR3, the full variable domain is GAGVSQSPSNKVTEKGKDVELRCDPISGHTALYWYRQSLGQGLEFLIYFQGNSAPDKSGLPSDRFSAERTGGSVSTLTIQRTQQEDSAVYLCASSPQGAGETQYFGPGTRLLVL.